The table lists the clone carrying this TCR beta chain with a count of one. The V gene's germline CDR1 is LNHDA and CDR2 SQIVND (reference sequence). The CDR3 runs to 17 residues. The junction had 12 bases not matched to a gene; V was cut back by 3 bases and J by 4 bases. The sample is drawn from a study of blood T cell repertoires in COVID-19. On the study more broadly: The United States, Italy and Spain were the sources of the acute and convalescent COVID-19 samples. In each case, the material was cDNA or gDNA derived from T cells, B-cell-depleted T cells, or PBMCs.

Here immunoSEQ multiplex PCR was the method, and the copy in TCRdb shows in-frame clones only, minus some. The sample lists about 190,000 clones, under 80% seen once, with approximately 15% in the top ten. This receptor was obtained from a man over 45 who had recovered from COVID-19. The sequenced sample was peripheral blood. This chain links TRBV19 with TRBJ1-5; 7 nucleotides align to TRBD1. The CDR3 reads CASSITPNRGTNQPQHF. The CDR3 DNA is TGTGCCAGTAGTATTACGCCTAACAGGGGAACAAATCAGCCCCAGCATTTT. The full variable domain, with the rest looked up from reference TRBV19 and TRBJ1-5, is DGGITQSPKYLFRKEGQNVTLSCEQNLNHDAMYWYRQDPGQGLRLIYYSQIVNDFQKGDIAEGYSVSREKKESFPLTVTSAQKNPTAFYLCASSITPNRGTNQPQHFGDGTRLSIL.